This TCR beta chain was captured in a study of PD-L1 blockade in urothelial cancer. Indicated time point: pretreatment peripheral blood. TCRdb's copy holds only in-frame clones and misses some; the assay was immunoSEQ multiplex PCR. The sample has about 39,000 clones, more than 85% seen once. This CDR3 is 15 amino acids long. CDR1 and CDR2 from the germline V gene are SGHNT and YENEEA. Deletions cut 4 bases from V and 4 bases from J, with 13 bases between. Study results and limitations: It was durable-benefit patients whose tumor-associated blood clones expanded more at 3 weeks.

About this clone: What it binds is unknown.

The receptor comes from a woman aged 60 to 75 with urothelial cancer. The chain carries TRBV11-3 and TRBJ2-2; D perhaps matches TRBD2 (6 bases). Here the sequenced sample was PBMCs, taken around atezolizumab (anti-PD-L1) treatment. CDR3: CASSSGVIGTGELFF. In DNA form, the CDR3 reads TGTGCCAGCAGCTCGGGGGTCATTGGCACCGGGGAGCTGTTTTTT.